The T cell receptor (beta chain) under discussion was sequenced for a study of blood T cell repertoires in COVID-19. Study-level background: COVID-19 samples from acute and convalescent phases originated in the United States, Italy and Spain. T cells, B-cell-depleted T cells, or PBMCs provided the cDNA or gDNA that served as material.

This clone has only one observation. The trim removed 4 bases at V and 8 bases at J, leaving 11 bases unmatched. The CDR3 has 15 residues. Germline lookup yields CDR1 SGHAT and CDR2 FQNNGV. Under the authors' procedure: Amplification of reference gene primers provided the estimated nucleated cell counts. TCRdb's table, derived via immunoSEQ multiplex PCR, lists solely in-frame clones and lacks some. D and trimming come from the DNA, and the V and J calls and clone size come from that table. There are some 80,000 clones in the sample; more than 75% occur only once, and 15% to 20% lies in the top ten. The genes are TRBV11-2 and TRBJ2-1, with 7 bases fitting TRBD2. Sequences were obtained from peripheral blood. This clonotype was sampled from a human donor in a cohort sampled during active COVID-19. The CDR3 nucleotides read TGTGCCAGCAGCTCGTGGGGGAGGGCCGTGGATGAGCAGTTCTTC. It encodes CASSSWGRAVDEQFF. Full variable domain (missing parts from reference TRBV11-2 and TRBJ2-1): EAGVAQSPRYKIIEKRQSVAFWCNPISGHATLYWYQQILGQGPKLLIQFQNNGVVDDSQLPKDRFSAERLKGVDSTLKIQPAKLEDSAVYLCASSSWGRAVDEQFFGPGTRLTVL.